This T cell receptor (beta chain) comes out of a study of T cells in Graves' hyperthyroidism and ophthalmopathy. TCR beta CDR3 regions were amplified from RNA. Carried out on the TCR CDR3, a first-round RT-PCR used the HTBI primer set. TCRdb re-analysed the multiplex PCR reads in MiXCR, keeping a single row per CDR3 protein. Of roughly 330,000 distinct CDR3 sequences in the sample, about 15% are singletons; the top ten hold roughly 31%. Those with hyperthyroidism were 18 to 65 years old, newly diagnosed, and ill for under 2 months. Criteria for exclusion of patients were uncontrolled infection, other autoimmune disease, pregnancy or lactation. Diagnosis relied on clinical symptoms, serum thyroxine and TRAb, thyroid ultrasound and orbital computed tomography. The V end lost 2 bases, the J end lost 2 bases, and 12 bases lay between the germline ends. The CDR3 sequence is 15 residues long. Germline V gene sequence: CDR1 MDHEN, CDR2 SYDVKM.

General observations from the study: Appearing also in blood were most of the thyroid clonotypes expanded above 0.001.

This clonotype has ten or more counts. Its antigen is unidentified. The V gene is TRBV28, the J gene TRBJ2-5; D may be TRBD1 (5 bases). The sample comprised blood. The sequence was obtained from a young man with Graves' hyperthyroidism. DNA for the CDR3: TGTGCCAGCAGTTTAAGACCAGGGTCACAAGAGACCCAGTACTTC. Translation gives CASSLRPGSQETQYF.